This T cell receptor (beta chain) was captured in a study of shared clonotypes between healthy human individuals. This table comes from immunoSEQ multiplex PCR, and its TCRdb copy is limited to in-frame clones, with some not included. In the table there are about 1.1 million clones, approximately 80% of which are singletons. V was trimmed by 6 bases and J by 2 bases, leaving 9 bases between them. The CDR3 runs 13 residues. Germline assignment: CDR1 MNHNS and CDR2 SASEGT. A split of CD4+ cells into CD45RA+ naive and CD45RA-negative memory subsets was performed. This TCR came from a man aged 18 to 35 in good health. Some clones in this sample may be carry-over from other donors' samples. Sequencing was carried out using memory CD4+ T cells from PBMCs. The subset here: CD45RA-negative fraction. V usage is TRBV6-1 and J usage is TRBJ2-3; D uncertain. The CDR3 loop reads CASSPTDTDTQYF. CDR3 nucleotide sequence: TGTGCCAGCAGCCCCACAGACACAGATACGCAGTATTTT.